One sample yielded the 26 T cell receptor beta chains listed below, sequenced in a study of T cell changes during pregnancy in multiple sclerosis. Using immunoSEQ multiplex PCR, the repertoire was profiled, and TCRdb retains in-frame clones only, with some absent. The sample has some 60,000 clones, around 92% seen once. The sample in question was peripheral blood, obtained in the second trimester of pregnancy. Receptors originate from a female donor in good health, enrolled as a control in a pregnancy study.

This rearrangement joins TRBV30 to TRBJ1-1, with D unclear. Germline V gives CDR1 GTSNPN, CDR2 SVGIG (reference sequence). The length of the CDR3 is 15 residues. Deletions cut 2 bases from V and 4 bases from J, with 17 bases between. CDR3 protein: CAWSKGGQRGTEAFF. In nucleotides, the CDR3 is TGTGCCTGGAGTAAGGGAGGGCAACGTGGCACTGAAGCTTTCTTT. Filled out from reference TRBV30 and TRBJ1-1, the complete variable domain reads SQTIHQWPATLVQPVGSPLSLECTVEGTSNPNLYWYRQAAGRGLQLLFYSVGIGQISSEVPQNLSASRPQDRQFILSSKKLLLSDSGFYLCAWSKGGQRGTEAFFGQGTRLTVV.

This chain connects TRBV7-3 to TRBJ2-7; 7 nucleotides agree with TRBD1. Germline V gene data show CDR1 as SGHTA and CDR2 as FQGTGA. This CDR3 contains 14 residues. V shed 5 bases, J shed 4 bases, and the junction held 8 bases outside the gene matches. CDR3 protein: CASSPSGQSYEQYF. The CDR3 nucleotides are TGTGCCAGCAGCCCCTCGGGACAGAGTTACGAGCAGTACTTC.

The chain is built from TRBV7-2 and TRBJ2-2; D might be TRBD1 (7 bases). Germline-derived CDR1 and CDR2 are SGHTA and FQGNSA. CDR3 length: 18 residues. The V end lost 2 bases, the J end lost 4 bases, and 20 bases lay between the germline ends. The CDR3 is CASSLQGVRLVGTGELFF. The CDR3, as DNA: TGTGCCAGCAGCTTACAGGGGGTGCGACTAGTGGGCACCGGGGAGCTGTTTTTT.

The chain combines TRBV29-1 with TRBJ2-6, with D possibly TRBD1 on 6 matching bases. V lost 6 bases, J lost 3 bases, and 18 bases lay in between. Germline V lookup: CDR1 SQVTM, CDR2 ANQGSEA. This CDR3 is built from 16 residues. The CDR3, as DNA: TGCAGCGTGCAGACAGGTGTTCTGGGTGGGGCCAACGTCCTGACTTTC. It encodes CSVQTGVLGGANVLTF.

This clone turned up a few times. The chain employs TRBV29-1 and TRBJ2-1; TRBD1 aligns across 9 bases. CDR1 SQVTM and CDR2 ANQGSEA come from the germline V gene. The CDR3 covers 14 residues. The ends lost 4 bases at V and 9 bases at J; junction bases unmatched: 10. The CDR3 nucleotides are TGCAGCGTTGCCTCCGGGACAGGGAGGCTTGAGCAGTTCTTC. It specifies CSVASGTGRLEQFF.

The rearrangement joins TRBV7-3 to TRBJ2-1; the match to TRBD2 covers 12 bases. J lost 9 bases, V lost 0 bases, and 3 bases had no gene match. Germline V gene sequence: CDR1 SGHTA, CDR2 FQGTGA. The CDR3 is 15 amino acids. The CDR3, as DNA: TGTGCCAGCAGCTTAACGACTAGCGGGAGAGGTGAGCAGTTCTTC. Its translation: CASSLTTSGRGEQFF.

The chain has TRBV6-6 and TRBJ2-7; unclear D gene. Germline CDR1 is MNHNY and CDR2 is SVGAGI (reference sequence). Trimming took off 3 bases at V and 6 bases at J, with 12 bases between the two ends. CDR3 size: 13 residues. DNA for the CDR3: TGTGCCAGCAGTTATGGTCGAGGTCCCGAGCAGTACTTC. Translating gives CASSYGRGPEQYF.

The gene calls are TRBV4-1 and TRBJ2-3; D may be TRBD2 (7 bases). Germline-derived CDR1 and CDR2 are MGHRA and YSYEKL. The length of the CDR3 is 17 residues. Trimming pared 1 base from V and 2 bases from J, leaving 16 bases between. CDR3 bases: TGCGCCAGCAGCCAAGGGATGGGAGGGGGACCCACAGATACGCAGTATTTT. This encodes CASSQGMGGGPTDTQYF.

This sequence joins TRBV19 and TRBJ2-5, with 8 bases aligning to TRBD2. The CDR3 totals 16 residues. Germline-derived CDR1 and CDR2 are LNHDA and SQIVND (reference sequence). Trimming took 4 bases from V and 5 from J; bases not matched to a gene: 12. CDR3 bases: TGTGCCAGTAGTAAGGGGGGGGCAGCGGGGGAGGAGACCCAGTACTTC. Its protein product is CASSKGGAAGEETQYF.

V gene TRBV6-6 combines with J gene TRBJ2-7, with 8 bases matching TRBD1. The CDR3 sequence is 13 residues long. J lost 2 bases, V lost 4 bases, and 1 base had no gene match. The germline V gene has CDR1 MNHNY and CDR2 SVGAGI (reference sequence). The CDR3 protein is CASSWGQAYEQYF. DNA of the CDR3: TGTGCCAGCAGTTGGGGACAGGCCTACGAGCAGTACTTC.

The chain is built from TRBV7-9 and TRBJ2-3; 7 nucleotides agree with TRBD2. J was trimmed by 1 base and V by 5 bases; bases with no gene match: 12. The CDR3 is made up of 17 amino acids. Germline CDR1 reads SEHNR; CDR2 reads FQNEAQ (reference sequence). The CDR3 sequence is CASSSTQAGMGTDTQYF. CDR3 nucleotide sequence: TGTGCCAGCAGCAGTACACAAGCGGGGATGGGCACAGATACGCAGTATTTT.

Remarks on this clone: The junction does not match germline at one end; this may be a read error. In DNA, the CDR3 is TGTGCCAGCAGTCTAAACAGGGTTGCCCTCCCGATCTTC. Protein sequence: CASSLNRVALPIF. The chain couples TRBV11-2 to TRBJ2-1; a weak D match, TRBD1 (6 bases). In germline, CDR1 is SGHAT, CDR2 FQNNGV. CDR3 length equals 13 residues.

The chain combines TRBV7-9 with TRBJ1-2; weak D call: TRBD1 (5 bases). CDR1 and CDR2 from the germline V gene are SEHNR and FQNEAQ (reference sequence). V lost 6 bases and J 2 bases, leaving 22 bases between the germline ends. The CDR3 length is 17 residues. CDR3 in amino acids: CASRESGVSFSNYGYTF. As DNA, the CDR3 is TGTGCCAGCAGGGAATCGGGGGTATCTTTTTCAAACTATGGCTACACCTTC.

The chain employs TRBV4-2 and TRBJ2-3; 10 nucleotides match TRBD2. Germline CDR1 LGHNA, CDR2 YNFKEQ. After removal of 0 bases from V and 0 bases from J, the junction contained 6 bases not matched to a gene. This CDR3 is built from 18 residues. CDR3 DNA sequence: TGTGCCAGCAGCCAAGAGATAGCGGGAGGACCTAGCACAGATACGCAGTATTTT. This translates into CASSQEIAGGPSTDTQYF.

This chain connects TRBV18 to TRBJ2-7; a weak D match, TRBD1 (6 bases). The V end was cut by 5 bases, the J end by 3 bases, with 11 bases between. Germline V CDR1 and CDR2: KGHSH, LQKENI. This CDR3 comprises 13 residues. For the CDR3, the DNA is TGTGCCAGCTCAGAAACGACAGGCTACGAGCAGTACTTC. It is translated as CASSETTGYEQYF.

The V call is TRBV5-1, the J call TRBJ1-1; the D is unclear. The germline V gene has CDR1 SGHRS and CDR2 YFSETQ. The V gene lost 4 bases and the J gene lost 1 base, with 11 bases spanning the gap. The CDR3 has 14 amino acids. In DNA form, the CDR3 reads TGCGCCAGCAGCGGGGTGGGGAGGAACACTGAAGCTTTCTTT. Protein: CASSGVGRNTEAFF.

The rearrangement links TRBV30 to TRBJ2-1; D is unclear. Looked up from germline, CDR1 is GTSNPN and CDR2 is SVGIG (reference sequence). Trimming left V 5 bases short and J 0 bases short, with 14 bases between. CDR3 length equals 15 residues. CDR3 nucleotides: TGTGCCTGGCGATCTCAGGTTCACTCCTACAATGAGCAGTTCTTC. Protein sequence: CAWRSQVHSYNEQFF.

The J gene is TRBJ1-1, the V gene TRBV4-1; no firm D call. The V gene's germline CDR1 is MGHRA and CDR2 YSYEKL. The CDR3 loop spans 14 amino acids. With 3 bases removed from V and 1 base from J, the gap between germline ends came to 9 bases. The CDR3 DNA sequence: TGCGCCAGCAGCCATCCCACCGGGAACACTGAAGCTTTCTTT. Translated, it gives CASSHPTGNTEAFF.

The chain has TRBV6-5 and TRBJ2-5; TRBD2 agrees at 7 bases. The V and J ends lost 0 bases and 4 bases, in that order; junction bases with no gene match: 5. Per germline, CDR1 MNHEY and CDR2 SVGAGI. The CDR3 loop spans 15 amino acids. The CDR3 loop is CASSYSYGGGETQYF. The CDR3 nucleotides read TGTGCCAGCAGTTACTCGTACGGCGGGGGAGAGACCCAGTACTTC.

The J gene is TRBJ2-7, the V gene TRBV11-2, with 8 bases identical to TRBD2. V was clipped by 4 bases and J by 3 bases; unmatched bases: 8. This CDR3 contains 15 residues. Per the germline V gene, CDR1 is SGHAT and CDR2 is FQNNGV. The CDR3 loop reads CASSSGAGTSYEQYF. CDR3 in DNA: TGTGCCAGCAGCTCCGGCGCCGGGACTAGCTACGAGCAGTACTTC.

The rearrangement links TRBV5-1 to TRBJ2-7, with D perhaps matching TRBD1 (5 bases). CDR1 and CDR2 from the germline V gene are SGHRS and YFSETQ. This CDR3 has 18 residues. The V and J ends lost 4 bases and 7 bases respectively, with 30 bases between them. The CDR3 is CASSESQDPLGGWEEQYF. The CDR3 coding sequence is TGCGCCAGCAGCGAATCACAGGATCCACTGGGTGGGTGGGAAGAGCAGTACTTC.

The chain is built from TRBV30 and TRBJ2-2, with D maybe TRBD2 (6 bases). CDR1 is GTSNPN, CDR2 SVGIG, per germline (reference sequence). The CDR3 covers 14 residues. With 3 bases removed from V and 4 bases from J, the gap between germline ends came to 12 bases. CDR3 DNA: TGTGCCTGGAGCGGGGGTTTGGGCACCGGGGAGCTGTTTTTT. This encodes CAWSGGLGTGELFF.

The V call is TRBV6-5, the J call TRBJ1-2; TRBD1 matches at 9 bases. CDR1 and CDR2 (germline): MNHEY, SVGAGI. Unmatched junction bases numbered 2, after V lost 6 bases and J lost 3 bases. The CDR3 length is 13 residues. The DNA of the CDR3 is TGTGCCAGCAGCGGGGACAGGGACTATGGCTACACCTTC. Amino acid sequence: CASSGDRDYGYTF.

The CDR3 nucleotides are TGTGCCAGCAGCGCAAAGACCTCTAGCGGGAGTCACGAGCAGTACTTC. It encodes CASSAKTSSGSHEQYF. The V gene is TRBV7-2, the J gene TRBJ2-7; 10 bases line up with TRBD2. V shed 5 bases, J shed 5 bases, and the junction held 12 bases outside the gene matches. The CDR3 sequence is 16 residues long. Germline CDR1 and CDR2: SGHTA and FQGNSA.

The gene calls are TRBV19 and TRBJ2-5, with 9 bases aligning to TRBD2. After removal of 5 bases from V and 0 bases from J, the junction contained 4 bases not matched to a gene. CDR1 is LNHDA and CDR2 is SQIVND in the germline V gene (reference sequence). The CDR3 has 15 amino acids. The CDR3: CASSERGANQETQYF. The CDR3 DNA reads as TGTGCCAGTAGTGAGCGGGGGGCGAACCAAGAGACCCAGTACTTC.

The rearrangement links TRBV6-6 to TRBJ2-5; the D gene is possibly TRBD2 (5 bases). Germline CDR1 is MNHNY and CDR2 is SVGAGI (reference sequence). Between the trimmed V and J ends, which lost 8 bases and 0 bases, there was a span of 10 bases. The CDR3 consists of 13 residues. As DNA, the CDR3 is TGTGCCAGCTGTACTAGAGACCAAGAGACCCAGTACTTC. It translates to CASCTRDQETQYF.